This TCR beta chain was observed in a study of blood T cell repertoires in COVID-19. Study at large: Material from acute and convalescent COVID-19 was sourced from the United States, Italy and Spain.

CDR3 length: 14 amino acids. Trimming pared 2 bases from V and 8 bases from J, leaving 14 bases between. The V gene's germline CDR1 is KGHDR and CDR2 SFDVKD. Seattle researchers signed up patients amid active infection and tracked them longitudinally. Authors' methods: By means of reference gene primer amplification, nucleated cell counts were estimated. The data were produced by immunoSEQ multiplex PCR, yet TCRdb's version contains in-frame clones alone and is incomplete. The V and J calls and clone size were taken over from that table, and D and trimming were inferred from the DNA. The table shows around 440,000 clones, with 88% occurring only once.

The material sequenced was peripheral blood. This chain joins TRBV24-1 and TRBJ1-2; D may be TRBD1 (6 bases). The origin of this receptor is a woman in her 50s with COVID-19, enrolled during active disease. The CDR3: CATSDSGTTDGYTF. The CDR3 region has the DNA TGTGCCACCAGTGATTCCGGGACAACTGACGGCTACACCTTC.